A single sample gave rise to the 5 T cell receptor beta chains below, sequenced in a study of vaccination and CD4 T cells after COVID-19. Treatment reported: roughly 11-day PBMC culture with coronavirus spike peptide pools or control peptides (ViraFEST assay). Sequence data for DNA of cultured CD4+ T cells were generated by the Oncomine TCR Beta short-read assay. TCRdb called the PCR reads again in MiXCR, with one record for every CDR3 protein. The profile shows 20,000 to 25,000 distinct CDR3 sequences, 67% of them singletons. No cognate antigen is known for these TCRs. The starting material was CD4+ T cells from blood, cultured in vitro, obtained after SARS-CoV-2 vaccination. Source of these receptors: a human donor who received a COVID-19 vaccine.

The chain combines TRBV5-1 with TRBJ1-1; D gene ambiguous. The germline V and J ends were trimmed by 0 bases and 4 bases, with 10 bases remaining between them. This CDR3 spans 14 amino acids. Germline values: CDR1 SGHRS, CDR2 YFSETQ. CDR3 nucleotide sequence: TGCGCCAGCAGCTTGGGGCAGGCGGGCACTGAAGCTTTCTTT. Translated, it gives CASSLGQAGTEAFF.

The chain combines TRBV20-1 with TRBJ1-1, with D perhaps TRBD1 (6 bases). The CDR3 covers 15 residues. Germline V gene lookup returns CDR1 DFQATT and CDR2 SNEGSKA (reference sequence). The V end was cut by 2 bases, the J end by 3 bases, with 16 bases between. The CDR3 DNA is TGCAGTGCTAGACCGACAGGCCTGCGGGACACTGAAGCTTTCTTT. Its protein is CSARPTGLRDTEAFF.

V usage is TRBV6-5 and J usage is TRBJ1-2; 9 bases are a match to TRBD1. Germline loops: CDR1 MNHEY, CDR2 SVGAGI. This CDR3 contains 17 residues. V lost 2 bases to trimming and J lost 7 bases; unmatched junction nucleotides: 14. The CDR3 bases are TGTGCCAGCAGTTACCGGGACAGGGATAGGGGGAGATCTGGCTACACCTTC. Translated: CASSYRDRDRGRSGYTF.

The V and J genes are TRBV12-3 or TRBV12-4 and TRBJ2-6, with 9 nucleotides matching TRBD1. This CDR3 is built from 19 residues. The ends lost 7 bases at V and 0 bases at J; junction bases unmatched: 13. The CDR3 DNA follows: TGTGCCAGCACTCGGGATAAGGACAGGGGCCTCTCTGGGGCCAACGTCCTGACTTTC. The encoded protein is CASTRDKDRGLSGANVLTF.

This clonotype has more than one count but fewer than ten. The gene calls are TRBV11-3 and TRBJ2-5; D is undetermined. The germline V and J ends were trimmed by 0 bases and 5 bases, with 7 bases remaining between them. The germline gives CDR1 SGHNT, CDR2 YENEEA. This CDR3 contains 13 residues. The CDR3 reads CASSLDIVETQYF. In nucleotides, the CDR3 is TGTGCCAGCAGCTTAGACATCGTGGAGACCCAGTACTTC.